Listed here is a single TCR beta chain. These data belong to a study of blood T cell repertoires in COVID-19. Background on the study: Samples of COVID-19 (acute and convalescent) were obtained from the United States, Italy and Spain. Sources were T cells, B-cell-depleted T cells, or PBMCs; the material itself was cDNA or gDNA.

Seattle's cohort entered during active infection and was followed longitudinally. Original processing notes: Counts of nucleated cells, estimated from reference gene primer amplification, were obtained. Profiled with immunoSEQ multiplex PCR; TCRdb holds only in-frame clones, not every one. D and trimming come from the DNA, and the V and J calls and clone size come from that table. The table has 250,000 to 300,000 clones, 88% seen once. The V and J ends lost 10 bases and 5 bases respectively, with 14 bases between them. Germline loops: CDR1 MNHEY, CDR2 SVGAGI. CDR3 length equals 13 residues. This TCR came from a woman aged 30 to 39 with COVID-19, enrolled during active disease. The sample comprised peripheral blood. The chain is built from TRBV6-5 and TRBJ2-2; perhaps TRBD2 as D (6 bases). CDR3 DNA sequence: TGTGCCACCTGGAAGGGGAGGACCGGGGAGCTGTTTTTT. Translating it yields CATWKGRTGELFF.